Below are 30 T cell receptor beta chains sequenced from a single sample in a study of cytomegalovirus exposure and HLA in healthy donors. Both 60 Vbeta primers and 13 Jbeta primers went into the PCR. Produced via immunoSEQ multiplex PCR; TCRdb's table is partial and in-frame only. The sample holds tens of thousands of clones; roughly 82% are singletons and the top ten take around 3.6%. Sequencing used PBMCs. These receptors all stem from a woman younger than 30 in good health and CMV-seronegative.

The rearrangement joins TRBV5-1 to TRBJ2-3; TRBD2 matches at 7 bases. V was clipped by 6 bases and J by 4 bases; unmatched bases: 11. Germline loops: CDR1 SGHRS, CDR2 YFSETQ. The CDR3 loop spans 15 amino acids. CDR3 residues: CASIPFASGSDTQYF. The CDR3 nucleotides are TGCGCCAGCATCCCCTTCGCTAGCGGATCAGATACGCAGTATTTT.

V and J are TRBV5-1 and TRBJ2-2; TRBD1 is a possible D gene (6 bases). In germline, CDR1 is SGHRS, CDR2 YFSETQ. V dropped 3 bases and J dropped 3 bases, with 15 bases sitting between them. CDR3 length: 16 amino acids. The CDR3 loop reads CASSSSGVRDTGELFF. The CDR3 nucleotides read TGCGCCAGCAGCTCATCAGGGGTACGTGACACCGGGGAGCTGTTTTTT.

A single count supports this clone. The chain joins TRBV30 to TRBJ2-1; D remains ambiguous. The CDR3 sequence is 12 residues long. Looked up from germline, CDR1 is GTSNPN and CDR2 is SVGIG (reference sequence). V lost 1 base to trimming and J lost 8 bases, with 9 bases between them. The CDR3 spells CAWSAGPYEQFF. CDR3 nucleotide sequence: TGTGCCTGGAGTGCTGGGCCGTATGAGCAGTTCTTC.

About this clone itself: An end of the junction does not agree with germline; a read error may underlie this. The rearrangement uses TRBV6-6 and TRBJ1-2, with a possible D match to TRBD1 (6 bases). In germline, CDR1 is MNHNY, CDR2 SVGAGI (reference sequence). The CDR3 length is 12 residues. CDR3 DNA sequence: TGTGCCAGCAGTTCAGGGGACTATGGCTACCCCTTC. Translation gives CASSSGDYGYPF.

This sequence joins TRBV5-1 and TRBJ2-7; maybe TRBD1 (6 bases). Trimming took off 4 bases at V and 5 bases at J, with 16 bases between the two ends. CDR3 length: 14 amino acids. Germline V gene sequence: CDR1 SGHRS, CDR2 YFSETQ. The CDR3 coding sequence is TGCGCCAGCAGCCCAAATACAGGGTCGGACGAGCAGTACTTC. Residues: CASSPNTGSDEQYF. Supplemented by reference TRBV5-1 and TRBJ2-7, the full variable domain reads KAGVTQTPRYLIKTRGQQVTLSCSPISGHRSVSWYQQTPGQGLQFLFEYFSETQRNKGNFPGRFSGRQFSNSRSEMNVSTLELGDSALYLCASSPNTGSDEQYFGPGTRLTVT.

The chain joins TRBV10-3 to TRBJ1-6; 9 positions match TRBD1. Germline V gene lookup returns CDR1 ENHRY and CDR2 SYGVKD. V lost 1 base to trimming and J lost 6 bases; unmatched junction nucleotides: 1. The CDR3 loop spans 15 amino acids. Here the CDR3 reads CAISELDRGNSPLHF. CDR3 coding DNA: TGTGCCATCAGTGAGTTGGACAGGGGTAATTCACCCCTCCACTTT.

V and J are TRBV28 and TRBJ2-1; 9 bases match TRBD1. J gave up 7 bases and V 5 bases, and 15 bases lay outside the gene matches. Germline CDR1 reads MDHEN; CDR2 reads SYDVKM. This CDR3 is 17 amino acids long. The CDR3 DNA is TGTGCCAGCAGTACAGGGGGCGTCTGGAGCGGACAGAATGAGCAGTTCTTC. Translating gives CASSTGGVWSGQNEQFF.

The chain links TRBV5-6 to TRBJ2-1; 8 positions match TRBD2. Germline trimming cut 7 bases from V and 6 bases from J; bases unmatched to any gene: 12. There are 15 residues in the CDR3. Germline V gene lookup returns CDR1 SGHDT and CDR2 YYEEEE. CDR3 protein: CASGHGLAGFNEQFF. The CDR3 DNA sequence: TGTGCCAGCGGGCATGGGCTAGCGGGTTTCAATGAGCAGTTCTTC.

This chain connects TRBV7-2 to TRBJ1-2, with 7 bases that match TRBD1. The CDR3 covers 15 residues. Germline-derived CDR1 and CDR2 are SGHTA and FQGNSA. With V trimmed by 1 base and J by 8 bases, 10 bases remained unmatched. This CDR3 reads CASSLVVTGRSGYTF. CDR3 nucleotide sequence: TGTGCCAGCAGCTTAGTCGTGACAGGGCGGAGCGGCTACACCTTC.

The chain uses TRBV15 and TRBJ1-5; D call uncertain. The CDR3 consists of 15 residues. CDR1 is LNHNV, CDR2 YYDKDF, per germline (reference sequence). Deletions cut 0 bases from V and 5 bases from J, with 11 bases between. CDR3 region: CATSRDLGLYQPQHF. As DNA, the CDR3 is TGTGCCACCAGCAGAGATCTTGGCCTCTATCAGCCCCAGCATTTT.

This clone was counted only a few times. V and J are TRBV6-6 and TRBJ1-6; 7 bases are shared with TRBD1. Germline V gene sequence: CDR1 MNHNY, CDR2 SVGAGI (reference sequence). The CDR3 is 13 residues long. Trimming cost V 8 bases and J 12 bases; bases outside gene matches: 10. For the CDR3, the DNA is TGTGCCAGCCAAGGGGGCGAGGATCGACCCCTCCACTTT. It encodes CASQGGEDRPLHF.

This clone was observed a single time. V usage is TRBV19 and J usage is TRBJ2-1, with D possibly TRBD2 on 6 matching bases. Germline CDR1 is LNHDA and CDR2 is SQIVND (reference sequence). Trimming pared 6 bases from V and 6 bases from J, leaving 15 bases between. The CDR3 has 14 amino acids. The CDR3 is CASRPGLPINEQFF. CDR3 sequence (DNA): TGTGCCAGTAGGCCGGGACTTCCCATCAATGAGCAGTTCTTC.

The chain employs TRBV7-7 and TRBJ2-7; D remains ambiguous. Per the germline V gene, CDR1 is SSHAT and CDR2 is FNYEAQ (reference sequence). The ends were cut back, 3 bases at V and 3 bases at J, with 15 bases in the middle. The CDR3 spans 15 residues. Here the CDR3 reads CASSLKDATGYEQYF. In DNA, the CDR3 is TGTGCCAGCAGCTTGAAAGATGCGACGGGCTACGAGCAGTACTTC.

CDR3 nucleotides: TGTGCCAGCAGCCATGGCACTAGCGGGTCCGCCTACGAGCAGTACTTC. It codes for CASSHGTSGSAYEQYF. This chain connects TRBV7-6 to TRBJ2-7, with 9 positions matching TRBD2. The germline V gene has CDR1 SGHVS and CDR2 FNYEAQ. The CDR3 covers 16 residues. V lost 5 bases to trimming and J lost 2 bases; unmatched junction nucleotides: 10.

The sample holds a few counts of this clone. This chain connects TRBV4-1 to TRBJ1-6; D perhaps matches TRBD1 (6 bases). The CDR3 runs 16 residues. Germline V gene lookup returns CDR1 MGHRA and CDR2 YSYEKL. V was cut by 0 bases and J by 3 bases, with 9 bases left in between. This chain's CDR3 is CASSQDKGDYNSPLHF. The CDR3 coding sequence is TGCGCCAGCAGCCAAGATAAGGGGGACTATAATTCACCCCTCCACTTT.

This rearrangement joins TRBV2 to TRBJ1-5; tentatively, D is TRBD1 (5 bases). The germline gives CDR1 SNHLY, CDR2 FYNNEI. The V end lost 4 bases, the J end lost 7 bases, and 11 bases lay between the germline ends. The length of the CDR3 is 13 residues. CDR3 sequence: CASSVQGFQPQHF. The CDR3 DNA follows: TGTGCCAGCAGTGTCCAGGGTTTCCAGCCCCAGCATTTT.

About this clone itself: One end of the junction varies from germline; a read error may be responsible. The V call is TRBV27, the J call TRBJ1-6, with D unresolved. CDR1 MNHEY and CDR2 SMNVEV come from the germline V gene (reference sequence). The CDR3 covers 14 residues. The CDR3 spells CASSPSSYNSPLNF. In DNA, the CDR3 is TGTGCCAGCAGTCCGAGCTCCTATAATTCACCCCTCAACTTT.

This clone appeared a few times. The chain links TRBV10-3 to TRBJ2-1, with 8 bases fitting TRBD2. The CDR3 totals 17 residues. J lost 9 bases, V lost 3 bases, and 16 bases had no gene match. From germline, CDR1 is ENHRY and CDR2 SYGVKD. The CDR3 loop reads CAISERIAGPLRSEQFF. CDR3 DNA sequence: TGTGCCATCAGTGAAAGGATAGCGGGACCCCTTCGGAGTGAGCAGTTCTTC.

This chain links TRBV4-1 with TRBJ1-4; 9 nucleotides match TRBD1. The CDR3 consists of 14 residues. Trimming took 7 bases from V and 8 from J; bases not matched to a gene: 8. Germline assignment: CDR1 MGHRA and CDR2 YSYEKL. Written as DNA, the CDR3 is TGCGCCAGCAAACTGGGGACAGGGCGAGAAAAACTGTTTTTT. Translation: CASKLGTGREKLFF.

The rearrangement joins TRBV6-5 to TRBJ1-2; 9 bases line up with TRBD1. Germline CDR1 is MNHEY and CDR2 is SVGAGI. V lost 2 bases to trimming and J lost 2 bases; unmatched junction nucleotides: 3. The CDR3 runs 15 residues. The CDR3 region is CASSYAGQGNYGYTF. In nucleotides, the CDR3 is TGTGCCAGCAGTTACGCGGGACAGGGAAACTATGGCTACACCTTC.

This clone was observed a handful of times. The chain employs TRBV4-2 and TRBJ2-6, with D tentatively TRBD2 (6 bases). Germline CDR1 is LGHNA and CDR2 is YNFKEQ. The CDR3 has 20 amino acids. The germline V and J ends were trimmed by 0 bases and 0 bases, with 18 bases remaining between them. The CDR3 region is CASSQDLLGGVLSGANVLTF. The CDR3 coding sequence is TGTGCCAGCAGCCAAGATTTGTTAGGAGGGGTCCTCTCTGGGGCCAACGTCCTGACTTTC.

This chain uses TRBV7-2 with TRBJ1-1; TRBD1 matches at 9 bases. Germline loops: CDR1 SGHTA, CDR2 FQGNSA. This CDR3 has 14 amino acids. With 1 base clipped from V and 11 bases from J, the junction kept 8 bases outside the gene matches. The CDR3 protein is CASSLGTGVSTAFF. CDR3 bases: TGTGCCAGCAGCTTAGGGACAGGGGTTTCTACGGCTTTCTTT.

The chain carries TRBV5-6 and TRBJ2-1; D not resolved. Trimming removed 1 base from V and 8 bases from J, with 4 bases in between. The CDR3 length is 11 residues. Germline CDR1 SGHDT, CDR2 YYEEEE. CDR3 region: CASSLIYEQFF. CDR3 bases: TGTGCCAGCAGCTTGATATATGAGCAGTTCTTC.

The rearrangement uses TRBV7-3 and TRBJ2-3; tentatively, D is TRBD2 (9 bases). Germline V gene lookup returns CDR1 SGHTA and CDR2 FQGTGA. CDR3 length: 13 amino acids. CDR3 nucleotide sequence: TGTGCTAGCGGGGGACAGGACACAGATACGCAGTATTTT. Protein product: CASGGQDTDTQYF. The whole variable domain, remainder taken from reference TRBV7-3 and TRBJ2-3, is GAGVSQTPSNKVTEKGKYVELRCDPISGHTALYWYRQSLGQGPEFLIYFQGTGAADDSGLPNDRFFAVRPEGSVSTLKIQRTERGDSAVYLCASGGQDTDTQYFGPGTRLTVL.

This chain uses TRBV14 with TRBJ1-4; 8 bases fit TRBD1. Per the germline V gene, CDR1 is SGHDN and CDR2 is FVKESK. The CDR3 is 15 residues long. Losses at the gene ends were 0 bases for V and 8 bases for J; bases not matched to a gene: 5. This chain's CDR3 is CASSQEDRATEKLFF. Written as DNA, the CDR3 is TGTGCCAGCAGCCAAGAGGACAGGGCTACGGAAAAACTGTTTTTT.

The rearrangement links TRBV19 to TRBJ2-7; the match to TRBD1 covers 8 bases. Germline CDR1 reads LNHDA; CDR2 reads SQIVND (reference sequence). V shed 5 bases, J shed 4 bases, and the junction held 4 bases outside the gene matches. CDR3 size: 13 residues. The CDR3 sequence: CASSVQGVYEQYF. The CDR3 nucleotides read TGTGCCAGTAGTGTACAGGGGGTTTACGAGCAGTACTTC.

This clone was found a few times. The chain combines TRBV2 with TRBJ1-1; D is unclear. There are 12 residues in the CDR3. From germline, CDR1 is SNHLY and CDR2 FYNNEI. With 2 bases removed from V and 3 bases from J, the gap between germline ends came to 4 bases. In DNA, the CDR3 is TGTGCCAGCAGTGAACGTGACACTGAAGCTTTCTTT. Translated: CASSERDTEAFF.

The chain recombines TRBV4-3 with TRBJ2-7; TRBD2 aligns across 8 bases. Losses at the gene ends were 0 bases for V and 4 bases for J; bases not matched to a gene: 5. The CDR3 loop spans 15 amino acids. Germline V gene lookup returns CDR1 LGHNA and CDR2 YSLEER. The CDR3 nucleotides read TGCGCCAGCAGCCAAGACGGGGGGGGGCTATACGAGCAGTACTTC. Its translation: CASSQDGGGLYEQYF.

The CDR3 DNA follows: TGTGCCATCAGTGAGGGACTAGCGGGAGATACGCAGTATTTT. Protein: CAISEGLAGDTQYF. J is TRBJ2-3 and V is TRBV10-3; 11 nucleotides align to TRBD2. The J segment lost 5 bases and the V segment lost 2 bases, leaving 0 bases of the junction unmatched. The germline CDR1 and CDR2 sequences are ENHRY and SYGVKD. CDR3 length: 14 residues.

The V call is TRBV7-2, the J call TRBJ1-2; a weak D match, TRBD1 (6 bases). Germline V lookup: CDR1 SGHTA, CDR2 FQGNSA. The CDR3 loop spans 16 amino acids. With 5 bases removed from V and 4 bases from J, the gap between germline ends came to 20 bases. The CDR3 here is CASSATTRGRGYGYTF. The CDR3, as DNA: TGTGCCAGCAGCGCTACCACTAGGGGCAGGGGCTATGGCTACACCTTC.